The 18 T cell receptor beta chains listed next were all sequenced from one sample in a study of low-dose radiotherapy and immunotherapy resistance in tumors. TRAV- and TRBV-specific primers primed first-strand cDNA, covering alpha and beta chains. A constant-region primer paired with the V-primer adapter amplified TCRs over about 20 PCR cycles. TCRdb reprocessed the reads via MiXCR and lists one record per CDR3 protein. The sample records 6,000 to 6,500 distinct CDR3 sequences, over 55% being singletons. The source of these receptors is a human donor with advanced metastatic prostate, ovarian, gallbladder or colorectal cancer (not recorded which). This table probably holds off-target reads from a library built for another chain.

The chain couples TRBV28 to TRBJ1-1; D not resolved. The CDR3 has 12 amino acids. The V end was cut by 6 bases, the J end by 10 bases, with 15 bases between. From germline, CDR1 is MDHEN and CDR2 SYDVKM. The CDR3 region has the DNA TGTGCCAGCAGCCCGGGGATACCAGGAGCTTTCTTT. This translates into CASSPGIPGAFF.

The chain uses TRBV12-3 or TRBV12-4 and TRBJ1-2; perhaps TRBD1 as D (6 bases). Deletions cut 7 bases from V and 4 bases from J, with 16 bases between. This CDR3 has 14 amino acids. DNA of the CDR3: TGTGCCAGCACCCTCTCGTCCAGGGGCTATGGCTACACCTTC. Protein sequence: CASTLSSRGYGYTF.

J is TRBJ2-3 and V is TRBV2, with TRBD2 matching over 9 bases. The CDR3 has 16 residues. CDR1 and CDR2 from the germline V gene are SNHLY and FYNNEI. V lost 5 bases to trimming and J lost 2 bases; unmatched junction nucleotides: 8. In nucleotides, the CDR3 is TGTGCCAGCAGTCCCCTTAGCGGGAGAACCACAGATACGCAGTATTTT. Its protein is CASSPLSGRTTDTQYF.

The chain recombines TRBV4-1 with TRBJ1-3; D is ambiguous. Between the trimmed V and J ends, which lost 3 bases and 0 bases, there was a span of 12 bases. This CDR3 is 16 amino acids long. Germline CDR1 reads MGHRA; CDR2 reads YSYEKL. CDR3 loop: CASSQVAGPSGNTIYF. DNA of the CDR3: TGCGCCAGCAGCCAGGTCGCGGGCCCCTCTGGAAACACCATATATTTT.

This sequence joins TRBV20-1 and TRBJ2-7; a possible D gene is TRBD2 (6 bases). This CDR3 is 13 amino acids long. Germline V gene lookup returns CDR1 DFQATT and CDR2 SNEGSKA (reference sequence). V was trimmed by 2 bases and J by 3 bases, leaving 11 bases between them. Here the CDR3 reads CSARRRVDYEQYF. The CDR3 nucleotides are TGCAGTGCTAGAAGGAGGGTGGACTACGAGCAGTACTTC.

This clonotype was picked up a small number of times. The V call is TRBV5-1, the J call TRBJ1-4; 8 bases are a match to TRBD1. V was pared by 5 bases and J by 3 bases, with 3 bases of the junction left unmatched. This CDR3 has 14 amino acids. CDR1 and CDR2 from the germline V gene are SGHRS and YFSETQ. Here the CDR3 reads CASRPDRANEKLFF. The CDR3, as DNA: TGCGCCAGCAGACCGGACAGGGCTAATGAAAAACTGTTTTTT.

This clonotype was counted between two and nine times. V and J are TRBV29-1 and TRBJ2-3; D assignment may be TRBD1 or TRBD2 (5 bases each). The CDR3 is 15 amino acids. Trimming removed 7 bases at V and 3 bases at J, with 20 bases between. In germline, CDR1 is SQVTM, CDR2 ANQGSEA. DNA for the CDR3: TGCAGCGCCCGGAGGCAGGGCGGATATACAGATACGCAGTATTTT. It translates to CSARRQGGYTDTQYF.

V and J are TRBV5-1 and TRBJ2-7; TRBD1 is a possible D gene (6 bases). V lost 1 base and J lost 3, with 14 bases in between. Germline V gene data show CDR1 as SGHRS and CDR2 as YFSETQ. The CDR3 contains 15 residues. The CDR3 region is CASSLYAGQNYEQYF. CDR3 nucleotide sequence: TGCGCCAGCAGCTTGTATGCCGGACAGAACTACGAGCAGTACTTC. Full variable domain (rest looked up from reference TRBV5-1 and TRBJ2-7): KAGVTQTPRYLIKTRGQQVTLSCSPISGHRSVSWYQQTPGQGLQFLFEYFSETQRNKGNFPGRFSGRQFSNSRSEMNVSTLELGDSALYLCASSLYAGQNYEQYFGPGTRLTVT.

V gene TRBV7-2 combines with J gene TRBJ2-7; D call uncertain. CDR3 length: 13 residues. Trimming removed 1 base from V and 7 bases from J, with 11 bases in between. Germline CDR1 and CDR2: SGHTA and FQGNSA. CDR3 residues: CASSLGLGIEQYF. The CDR3 bases are TGTGCCAGCAGCTTAGGGCTGGGTATTGAGCAGTACTTC.

This chain connects TRBV2 to TRBJ2-7; 8 nucleotides match TRBD1. This CDR3 has 12 amino acids. The V gene end was trimmed by 6 bases and the J gene end by 6 bases; junction bases not matched to a gene: 4. Looked up from germline, CDR1 is SNHLY and CDR2 is FYNNEI. The CDR3 reads CASRGTGGEQYF. The CDR3 bases are TGTGCCAGCAGGGGCACAGGGGGCGAGCAGTACTTC.

The gene calls are TRBV7-9 and TRBJ1-2; D might be TRBD1 (5 bases). CDR1 and CDR2 (germline): SEHNR, FQNEAQ (reference sequence). Between the trimmed V and J ends, which lost 2 bases and 4 bases, there was a span of 8 bases. This CDR3 has 13 amino acids. CDR3 bases: TGTGCCAGCAGCTTACAGGGCCCCTATGGCTACACCTTC. It codes for CASSLQGPYGYTF.

This chain joins TRBV20-1 and TRBJ2-1, with TRBD2 identical over 7 bases. There are 15 residues in the CDR3. The V segment lost 0 bases and the J segment 3 bases; nucleotides outside the gene matches: 5. CDR1 and CDR2 from the germline V gene are DFQATT and SNEGSKA (reference sequence). CDR3 loop: CSARERGRGYNEQFF. The CDR3, as DNA: TGCAGTGCTAGAGAGCGCGGGAGAGGCTACAATGAGCAGTTCTTC.

This rearrangement joins TRBV11-3 to TRBJ2-1; no definite D call. Per germline, CDR1 SGHNT and CDR2 YENEEA. V lost 1 base to trimming and J lost 5 bases, with 9 bases between them. The CDR3 spans 14 residues. The CDR3 spells CASSLGGSHNEQFF. CDR3 bases: TGTGCCAGCAGCTTAGGGGGTTCTCACAATGAGCAGTTCTTC.

The chain couples TRBV9 to TRBJ2-1; the match to TRBD2 covers 9 bases. Unmatched junction bases numbered 12, after V lost 4 bases and J lost 4 bases. The CDR3 sequence is 17 residues long. Germline lookup yields CDR1 SGDLS and CDR2 YYNGEE. CDR3 protein: CASSPERGVPQYNEQFF. CDR3 bases: TGTGCCAGCAGCCCCGAGCGGGGGGTACCCCAGTACAATGAGCAGTTCTTC.

This chain joins TRBV3-1 and TRBJ2-7; D gene ambiguous. Germline V gene data show CDR1 as LGHDT and CDR2 as YNNKEL (reference sequence). The CDR3 spans 14 residues. Between the trimmed V and J ends, which lost 4 bases and 2 bases, there was a span of 12 bases. Here the CDR3 DNA reads TGTGCCAGCAGCCCCCCTCGTCCGCCCTACGAGCAGTACTTC. It encodes CASSPPRPPYEQYF.

This chain uses TRBV5-1 with TRBJ2-3; possible D gene TRBD1, 6 bases. This CDR3 is 15 amino acids long. The V end was cut by 2 bases, the J end by 1 base, with 11 bases between. The germline gives CDR1 SGHRS, CDR2 YFSETQ. CDR3 DNA sequence: TGCGCCAGCAGCTTTGGGGGCCGCGGCACAGATACGCAGTATTTT. Translated: CASSFGGRGTDTQYF.

V usage is TRBV6-5 and J usage is TRBJ2-3, with 16 bases aligning to TRBD2. The germline gives CDR1 MNHEY, CDR2 SVGAGI. The CDR3 loop spans 18 amino acids. The ends lost 5 bases at V and 5 bases at J; junction bases unmatched: 10. The CDR3 loop is CASSLPGTSGGAVDTQYF. Here the CDR3 DNA reads TGTGCCAGCAGTCTGCCAGGGACTAGCGGGGGGGCGGTAGATACGCAGTATTTT.

The chain couples TRBV9 to TRBJ2-1; D may be TRBD1 (5 bases). V gave up 4 bases and J gave up 8 bases, with 13 bases separating them. The CDR3 extends over 13 amino acids. Germline assignment: CDR1 SGDLS and CDR2 YYNGEE. The CDR3 DNA reads as TGTGCCAGCAGCCTCCCTAGGGGCCATGAGCAGTTCTTC. Translating gives CASSLPRGHEQFF.